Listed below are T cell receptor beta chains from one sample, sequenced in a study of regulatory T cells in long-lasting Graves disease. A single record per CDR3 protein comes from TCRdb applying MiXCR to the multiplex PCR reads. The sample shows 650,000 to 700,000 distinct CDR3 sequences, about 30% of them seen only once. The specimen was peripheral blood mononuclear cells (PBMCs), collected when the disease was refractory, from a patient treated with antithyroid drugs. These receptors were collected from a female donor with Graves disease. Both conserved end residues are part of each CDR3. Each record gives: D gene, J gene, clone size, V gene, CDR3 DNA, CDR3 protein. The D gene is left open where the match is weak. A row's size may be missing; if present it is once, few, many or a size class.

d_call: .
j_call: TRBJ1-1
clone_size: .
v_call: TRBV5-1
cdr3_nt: TGCGCCAGCAGCCTCTCGGGGGTAGTAGCTTTCTTT
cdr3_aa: CASSLSGVVAFF

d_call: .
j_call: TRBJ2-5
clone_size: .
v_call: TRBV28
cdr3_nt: TGCGCCAGCAGCCAAGGTCCCGCTGGAGAGACCCAGTACTTC
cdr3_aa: CASSQGPAGETQYF

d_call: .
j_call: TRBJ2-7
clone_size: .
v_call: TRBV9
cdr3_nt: TGTGCCAGCAGCGTCTCCGGCAGTGCCTACGAGCAGTACTTC
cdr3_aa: CASSVSGSAYEQYF

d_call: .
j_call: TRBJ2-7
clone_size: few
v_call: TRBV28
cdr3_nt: TGTGCCAGCAGTTCCCTGACGAGGAGCGAGCAGTACTTC
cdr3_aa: CASSSLTRSEQYF

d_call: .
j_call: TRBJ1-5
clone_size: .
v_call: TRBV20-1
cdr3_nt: TGCAGTGCTAGAGATCCGGGGGGGCGCAATCAGCCCCAGCATTTT
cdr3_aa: CSARDPGGRNQPQHF

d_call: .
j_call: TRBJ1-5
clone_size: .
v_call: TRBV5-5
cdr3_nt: TGTGCCAGCAGCTTGGCAGGGGTGACCACCAATCAGCCCCAGCATTTT
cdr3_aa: CASSLAGVTTNQPQHF

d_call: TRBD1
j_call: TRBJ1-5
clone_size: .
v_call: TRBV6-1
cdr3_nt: TGTGCCAGCAGTGAAGGAGTGGGGACAGGGGTCCGTTATCAGCCCCAGCATTTT
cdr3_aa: CASSEGVGTGVRYQPQHF

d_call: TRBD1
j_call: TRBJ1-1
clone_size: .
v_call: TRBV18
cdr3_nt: TGTGCCAGCTCACCTCGGACAGGGGGCCTCACTGAAGCTTTCTTT
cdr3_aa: CASSPRTGGLTEAFF

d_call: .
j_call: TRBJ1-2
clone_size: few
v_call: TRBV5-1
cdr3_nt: TGCGCCAGCAGCAAAGAACAGGTCGTGGGCTACACCTTC
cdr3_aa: CASSKEQVVGYTF

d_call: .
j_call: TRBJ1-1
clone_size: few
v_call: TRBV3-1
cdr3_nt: TGTGCCAGCAGCCAAGATCATGGGGGTAGCACTGAAGCTTTCTTT
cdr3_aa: CASSQDHGGSTEAFF

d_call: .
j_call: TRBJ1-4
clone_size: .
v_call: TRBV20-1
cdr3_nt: TGCAGTGCTAGAGATCTTTGGTCTTTAGGACAGCCTGCAACTAATGAAAAACTGTTTTTT
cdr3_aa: CSARDLWSLGQPATNEKLFF

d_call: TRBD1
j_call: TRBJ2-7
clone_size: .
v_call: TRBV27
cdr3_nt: TGTGCCAGCAGAGAGAAAAAGACAGGGTCAAGCTCCTACGAGCAGTACTTC
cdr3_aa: CASREKKTGSSSYEQYF

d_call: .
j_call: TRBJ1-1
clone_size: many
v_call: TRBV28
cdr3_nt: TGTGCCAGCAGTTCGGACGGTCGGAACACTGAAGCTTTCTTT
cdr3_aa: CASSSDGRNTEAFF

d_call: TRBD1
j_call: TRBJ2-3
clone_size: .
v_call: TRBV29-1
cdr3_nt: TGCAGCGGGGACAGGGGCACAGATACGCAGTATTTT
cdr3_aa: CSGDRGTDTQYF

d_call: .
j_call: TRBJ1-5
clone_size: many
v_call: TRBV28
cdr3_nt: TGTGCCAGCAGTTCGGGCAGTAGAGGAGGCAATCAGCCCCAGCATTTT
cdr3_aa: CASSSGSRGGNQPQHF

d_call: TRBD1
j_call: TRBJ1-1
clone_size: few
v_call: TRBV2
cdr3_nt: TGTGCCAGCATTCAGGGGGTTTATACTGAAGCTTTCTTT
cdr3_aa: CASIQGVYTEAFF

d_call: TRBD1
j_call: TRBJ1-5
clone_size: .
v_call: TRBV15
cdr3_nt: TGTGCCACCAGCAGTAGGGACAGGGGGCTTTCCAATCAGCCCCAGCATTTT
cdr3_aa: CATSSRDRGLSNQPQHF

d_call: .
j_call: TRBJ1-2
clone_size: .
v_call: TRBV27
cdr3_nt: TGTGCCAGCAGTTCCTTCCGACAGTCCAGCTATGGCTACACCTTC
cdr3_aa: CASSSFRQSSYGYTF

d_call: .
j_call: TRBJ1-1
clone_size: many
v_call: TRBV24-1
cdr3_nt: TGTGCCACTAGGGGCCGTACGTGGAGTGAAGCTTTCTTT
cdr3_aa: CATRGRTWSEAFF

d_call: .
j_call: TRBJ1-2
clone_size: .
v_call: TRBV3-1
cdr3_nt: TGTGCCAGCAGCCCAGAAGGGGAAAGCTATGGCTACACCTTC
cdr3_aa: CASSPEGESYGYTF

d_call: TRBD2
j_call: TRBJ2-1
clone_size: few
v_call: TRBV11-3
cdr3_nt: TGTGCCAGCAGCTTAGATGCAGGGAGGGTTGAGCAGTTCTTC
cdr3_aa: CASSLDAGRVEQFF

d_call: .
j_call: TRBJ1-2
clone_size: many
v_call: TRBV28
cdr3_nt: TGTGCCAGCAGTTTATCTGTCAGTATCTACGGCTACACCTTC
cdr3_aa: CASSLSVSIYGYTF

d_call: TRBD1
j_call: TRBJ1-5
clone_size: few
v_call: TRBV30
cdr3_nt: TGTGCCTGGACCGGACAGGCGCGGGGTAATCAGCCCCAGCATTTT
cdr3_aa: CAWTGQARGNQPQHF

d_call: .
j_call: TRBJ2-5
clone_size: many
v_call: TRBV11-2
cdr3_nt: TGTGCCAGCAGCAATAGGCCAGAGACCCAGTACTTC
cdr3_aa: CASSNRPETQYF

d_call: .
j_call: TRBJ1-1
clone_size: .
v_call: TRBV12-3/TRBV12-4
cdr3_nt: TGTGCCATCAAGCCGGCGGAGAACACTGAAGCTTTCTTT
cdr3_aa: CAIKPAENTEAFF

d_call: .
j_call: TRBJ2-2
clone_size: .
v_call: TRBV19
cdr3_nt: TGTGCCAGTAGTATAAGGGGGTCAGGAAACACCGGGGAGCTGTTTTTT
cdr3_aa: CASSIRGSGNTGELFF

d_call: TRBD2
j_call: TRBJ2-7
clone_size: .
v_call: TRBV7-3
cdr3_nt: TGTGCCAGCAGCTTAACTGGGACTAGCGAGGGCGAGCAGTACTTC
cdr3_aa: CASSLTGTSEGEQYF